This T cell receptor (beta chain) was recovered during a study of beta chain features in type 1 diabetes. General study results and limits: VDJ junctions sequenced from type 1 diabetes patients showed fewer insertions and more deletions. Comparison showed that naive, central memory and Treg TCRB repertoires appeared more similar among patients than among healthy donors.

Sequenced material consisted of expressed TCRB transcripts (all of the isolated RNA was reverse transcribed). The protocol was immunoSEQ multiplex PCR, while the TCRdb copy is restricted to in-frame clones and leaves out a portion. The sample has around 9,600 clones; approximately 78% are singletons. There are a few counts of this clone. The antigen is unknown. Each sorted population was over 98% pure. J lost 2 bases, V lost 5 bases, and 6 bases had no gene match. This CDR3 spans 15 amino acids. CDR1 is SGHTA and CDR2 is FQGNSA in the germline V gene. The sequence was obtained from a woman younger than 30 in good health. The sample was Tregs from blood. The chain uses TRBV7-2 and TRBJ2-7, with 10 positions matching TRBD1. The CDR3 region has the DNA TGTGCCAGCAGCCCTCGGACAGGGGGTACCTACGAGCAGTACTTC. Protein sequence: CASSPRTGGTYEQYF.